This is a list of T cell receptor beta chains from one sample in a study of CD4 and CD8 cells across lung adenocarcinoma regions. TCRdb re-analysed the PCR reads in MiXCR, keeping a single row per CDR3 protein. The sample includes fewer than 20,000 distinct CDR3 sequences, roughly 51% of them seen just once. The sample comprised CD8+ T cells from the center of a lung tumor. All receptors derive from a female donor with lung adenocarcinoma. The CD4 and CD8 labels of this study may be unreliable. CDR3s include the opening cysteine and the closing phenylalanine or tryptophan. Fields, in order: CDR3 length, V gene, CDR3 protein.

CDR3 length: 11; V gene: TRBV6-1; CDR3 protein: CASSELHLQFF
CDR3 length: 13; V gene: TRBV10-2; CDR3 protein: CASSESVVYEQYF
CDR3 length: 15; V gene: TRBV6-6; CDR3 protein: CASIYREGLYNEQFF
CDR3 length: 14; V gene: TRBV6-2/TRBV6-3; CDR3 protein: CASSYARGYYGYTF
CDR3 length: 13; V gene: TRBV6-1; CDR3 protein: CASSEDRGYGYTF
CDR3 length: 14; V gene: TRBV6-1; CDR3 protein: CASSASGRALKQFF
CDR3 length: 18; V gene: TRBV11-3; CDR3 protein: CASSPGTGGVCAKDTQYF
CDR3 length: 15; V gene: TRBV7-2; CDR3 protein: CASSPRPQAEEKLFF
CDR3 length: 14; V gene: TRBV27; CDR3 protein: CATRRDAENNEQFF
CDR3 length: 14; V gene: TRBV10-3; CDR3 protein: CAINPGQRTNEQFF
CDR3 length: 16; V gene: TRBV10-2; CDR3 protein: CASGGTGGGDTETQYF
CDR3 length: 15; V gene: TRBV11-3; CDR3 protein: CASSPRTSAYNEQFF
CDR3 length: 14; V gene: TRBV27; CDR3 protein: CASSWGAGANVLTF
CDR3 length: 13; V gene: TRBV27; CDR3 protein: CASSFNREETQYF
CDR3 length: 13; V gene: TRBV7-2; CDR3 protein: CASSLDPPGEAFF
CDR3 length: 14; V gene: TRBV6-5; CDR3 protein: CASRLSENTGELFF
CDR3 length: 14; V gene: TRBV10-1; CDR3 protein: CASSRGQGTGELFF
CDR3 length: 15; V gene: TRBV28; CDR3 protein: CASSFGGEGEETQYF
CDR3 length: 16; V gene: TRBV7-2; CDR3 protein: CASSPPGARSTDTQYF
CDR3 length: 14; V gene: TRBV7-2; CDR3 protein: CASSFGTSTDTQYF
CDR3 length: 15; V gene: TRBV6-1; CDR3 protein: CASSGRQGAIQPQHF
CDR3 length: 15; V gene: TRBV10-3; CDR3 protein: CAGGRGARRTETQYF
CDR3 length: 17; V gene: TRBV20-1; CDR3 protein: CSARDLSRAKRTGELFF
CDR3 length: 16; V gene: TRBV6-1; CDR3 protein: CASSEARQGYGYGYTF
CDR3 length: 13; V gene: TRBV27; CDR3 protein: CASSVDGDNEQFF
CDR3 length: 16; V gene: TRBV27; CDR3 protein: CASSLFGQGTNSPLHF
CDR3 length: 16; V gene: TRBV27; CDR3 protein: CASAGWGETSKDTQYF
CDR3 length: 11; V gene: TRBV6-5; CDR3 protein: CASSYSGLAFF
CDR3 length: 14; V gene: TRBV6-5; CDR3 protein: CASSYSSVPYEQYF
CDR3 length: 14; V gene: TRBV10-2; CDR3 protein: CVSSESTDNQPQHF
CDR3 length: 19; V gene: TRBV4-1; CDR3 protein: CASSQESGTVSSSYNEQFF
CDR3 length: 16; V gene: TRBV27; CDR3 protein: CASTSSGLTSKDTQYF
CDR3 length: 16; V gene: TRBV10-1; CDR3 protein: CASSAIAGGTTDTQYF
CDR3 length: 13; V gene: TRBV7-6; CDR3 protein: CASSLGDRTEASF
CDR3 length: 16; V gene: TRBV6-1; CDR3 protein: CASKTLTYSGEYEQYF
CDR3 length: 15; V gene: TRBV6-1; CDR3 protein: CASSIARGRGNTIYF
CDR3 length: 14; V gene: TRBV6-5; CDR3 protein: CASSLGQFNSPLHF
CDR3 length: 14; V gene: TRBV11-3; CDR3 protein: CASSGGPMNTEAFF
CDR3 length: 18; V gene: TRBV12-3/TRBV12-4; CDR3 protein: CASSRTGGGGRDQETQYF
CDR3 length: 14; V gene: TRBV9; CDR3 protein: CASSVGTLTDTQYF